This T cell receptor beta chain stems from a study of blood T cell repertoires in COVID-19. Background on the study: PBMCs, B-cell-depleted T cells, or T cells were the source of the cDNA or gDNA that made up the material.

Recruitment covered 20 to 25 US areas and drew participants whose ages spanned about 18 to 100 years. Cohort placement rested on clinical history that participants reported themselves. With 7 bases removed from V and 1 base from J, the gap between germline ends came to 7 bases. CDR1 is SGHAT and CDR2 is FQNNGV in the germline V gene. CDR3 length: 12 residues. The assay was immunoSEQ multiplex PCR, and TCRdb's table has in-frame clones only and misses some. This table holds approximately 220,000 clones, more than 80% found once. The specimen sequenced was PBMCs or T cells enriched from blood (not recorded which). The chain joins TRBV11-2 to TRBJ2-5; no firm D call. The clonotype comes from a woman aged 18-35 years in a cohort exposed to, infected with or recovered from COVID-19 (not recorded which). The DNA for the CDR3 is TGTGCCAGCACCACTTCCCAAGAGACCCAGTACTTC. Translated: CASTTSQETQYF.